This is a list of T cell receptor beta chains from one sample in a study of STAT5B mutations in CD4+ large granular lymphocyte leukemia. The data were produced by immunoSEQ multiplex PCR, yet TCRdb's version contains in-frame clones alone and is incomplete. Among around 30,000 clones listed, roughly 76% were seen once. The sequenced material came from CD4+ T cells from blood buffy coats. These receptors came from a human donor in good health. CDR3s include the opening cysteine and the closing phenylalanine or tryptophan. Fields, in order: clone size, V gene, J gene, D gene, CDR3 protein, CDR3 DNA. D genes are given only for firm matches. Some rows mark clone size as missing; the rest say once, few, many or name a class of expanded clone.

few	TRBV6-5	TRBJ1-6	-	CASSYSRQNNSPLHF	TGTGCCAGCAGTTACTCGCGTCAGAATAATTCACCCCTCCACTTT
-	TRBV11-3	TRBJ1-1	-	CASSFDRHTEAFF	TGTGCCAGCAGCTTTGACAGGCACACTGAAGCTTTCTTT
-	TRBV5-4	TRBJ1-2	TRBD1	CASSLGGSYGYTF	TGTGCCAGCAGCTTAGGGGGCAGCTATGGCTACACCTTC
-	TRBV30	TRBJ1-2	TRBD1	CAWTHYRGSYGYTF	TGTGCCTGGACGCACTACAGGGGCAGCTATGGCTACACCTTC
-	TRBV7-2	TRBJ2-6	TRBD1	CASRLTGTGANVLTF	TGTGCCAGCAGGCTGACAGGGACCGGGGCCAACGTCCTGACTTTC
-	TRBV6-1	TRBJ1-2	TRBD1	CASSSTGPYGYTF	TGTGCCAGCAGTTCGACAGGGCCCTATGGCTACACCTTC
-	TRBV6-1	TRBJ1-1	-	CASSEGAGSYTEAFF	TGTGCCAGCAGTGAAGGGGCCGGGTCGTACACTGAAGCTTTCTTT
-	TRBV29-1	TRBJ1-3	-	CSVEEGGNTIYF	TGCAGCGTTGAAGAAGGGGGAAACACCATATATTTT
few	TRBV5-6	TRBJ1-1	-	CASSLRGAAVRAFF	TGTGCCAGCAGCTTGCGTGGAGCCGCGGTGAGGGCTTTCTTT
few	TRBV30	TRBJ1-5	-	CAWGLRGGGQPQHF	TGTGCCTGGGGCCTCAGGGGAGGGGGTCAGCCCCAGCATTTT
-	TRBV5-1	TRBJ1-4	-	CASSLSGSQANEKLFF	TGCGCCAGCAGCTTATCAGGGAGTCAAGCTAATGAAAAACTGTTTTTT
-	TRBV5-6	TRBJ2-3	-	CASSWTQGNDPDTQYF	TGTGCCAGCAGCTGGACACAGGGAAATGACCCAGATACGCAGTATTTT
few	TRBV6-1	TRBJ1-5	TRBD1	CASRPGTGGQPQHF	TGTGCCAGCAGGCCTGGGACAGGCGGTCAGCCCCAGCATTTT
-	TRBV2	TRBJ2-1	TRBD1	CASSETTGSEQFF	TGTGCCAGCAGTGAAACGACAGGGTCCGAGCAGTTCTTC
-	TRBV5-1	TRBJ2-7	-	CASSLGFLSYEQYF	TGCGCCAGCAGCTTGGGGTTCCTCAGCTACGAGCAGTACTTC
-	TRBV7-9	TRBJ2-7	-	CASSFDRPGEQYF	TGTGCCAGCAGCTTTGACCGCCCGGGCGAGCAGTACTTC
-	TRBV5-1	TRBJ1-2	TRBD1	CASSSREGQTLSGISYTF	TGCGCCAGCAGCTCCCGGGAGGGACAGACCTTATCGGGGATAAGCTACACCTTC
-	TRBV25-1	TRBJ2-1	-	CASGSSPIGVDEQFF	TGTGCCAGCGGATCCTCCCCGATCGGGGTCGATGAGCAGTTCTTC
-	TRBV18	TRBJ2-7	TRBD1	CASSLGQGPEQYF	TGTGCCAGCTCACTTGGACAGGGGCCCGAGCAGTACTTC
few	TRBV29-1	TRBJ1-2	-	CSVAGVQVNYGYTF	TGCAGCGTTGCGGGGGTGCAGGTTAACTATGGCTACACCTTC
once	TRBV5-6	TRBJ2-2	-	CASSYPTTGELFF	TGTGCCAGCAGCTACCCTACCACCGGGGAGCTGTTTTTT
-	TRBV11-2	TRBJ2-7	TRBD2	CASSLRGREGGEQYF	TGTGCCAGCAGCTTACGCGGCCGGGAGGGGGGTGAGCAGTACTTC
-	TRBV10-3	TRBJ2-2	TRBD2	CAISPRLAGGPNTGELFF	TGTGCCATCAGTCCAAGACTAGCGGGAGGGCCAAACACCGGGGAGCTGTTTTTT
-	TRBV30	TRBJ1-2	TRBD1	CAWGEQGAYGYTF	TGTGCCTGGGGAGAACAGGGGGCATATGGCTACACCTTC
-	TRBV7-9	TRBJ1-6	TRBD1	CASSSRQGSSYNSPLHF	TGTGCCAGCAGCTCAAGACAGGGTAGCTCCTATAATTCACCCCTCCACTTT
-	TRBV7-9	TRBJ1-3	-	CASSLATGISSGNTIYF	TGTGCCAGCAGCTTAGCTACAGGGATAAGCTCTGGAAACACCATATATTTT
-	TRBV2	TRBJ2-5	-	CASSVTPAQGRAKETQYF	TGTGCCAGCAGTGTTACCCCAGCACAGGGACGGGCTAAAGAGACCCAGTACTTC
-	TRBV30	TRBJ2-7	-	CAWRARGPYEQYF	TGTGCCTGGAGGGCCAGGGGCCCCTACGAGCAGTACTTC
-	TRBV30	TRBJ2-2	-	CASTTTNTGELFF	TGTGCCTCGACAACCACGAACACCGGGGAGCTGTTTTTT